Described below is a single T cell receptor (beta chain) sequence and its context. Its antigen specificity is not known. No qualities accompany the bases; no much larger clone lies one base away. TCRbeta CDR3 regions were amplified from genomic DNA using the immunoSEQ Assay, a bias-controlled multiplex PCR. The authors' pipeline ran thus. Nucleated cell counts per sample were estimated from amplification of reference gene primers within the assay. Sequence reads were collapsed and filtered to measure the absolute abundance of every unique TCRbeta CDR3 rearrangement. For each sample, productive Simpson clonality was calculated as the square root of Simpson's diversity index over productive rearrangements. In its TCRdb copy, this immuneACCESS table keeps in-frame sequences only and misses some clones. Where compared with another copy, unresolved V genes explain less than half of these, and the others have no known cause. V and J calls plus clone size are reproduced from that table; the DNA served to infer D and trimming. The sample table records approximately 150,000 clones; 88% of these occur just once. The ten top clones hold 1.5% of the sample.

Whole blood was collected in K2EDTA tubes by collaborating institutions according to the institutions' own protocols. For TCRbeta analysis, collaborators shipped samples as frozen whole blood, isolated PBMCs, or DNA extracted from either of those sample types. Taken from cysteine to phenylalanine, the CDR3 has 16 residues. The DNA shown is the 48-base CDR3, in frame from base 1. Trimming costs V 4 bases and J 7 bases, and their ends lie 20 bases apart. The germline V gene supplies CDR1 LGHNA and CDR2 YSLEER. These data come from a study of blood T cell repertoires in COVID-19 (TCRdb year 2020). Background on the whole study: The collaborator samples originated in the United States, Italy and Spain and spanned the acute and convalescent phases of COVID-19. The prospective study material was composed of cDNA or gDNA derived from T cells, B-cell-depleted T cells, or PBMCs. Deeply sampled blood TCRbeta repertoires from subjects exposed to, actively infected with, or recovered from COVID-19 were included in the dataset. The repertoires were released in a freely available public database meant as a resource for research on the immune response to SARS-CoV-2. Samples were obtained from the ongoing ImmuneRACE study (first 160 participants) and from some 1,200 subjects provided by 6 global collaborators. The sample metadata nearly always contained a de-identified subject ID, COVID-19 status, age in years and sex. Where HLA class I and class II types were available, the types were taken from metadata supplied by the sample provider, not from assay-based typing.

Study-wide findings and limitations: How much clinical and demographic metadata was included differed by source and by participant, and the metadata was provided uncurated.

The rearranged chain carries TRBV4-3 and TRBJ2-1; the D gene is not confidently resolved. Sequencing was performed on peripheral blood. The TCR comes from a woman aged 55-69 years with acute or convalescent COVID-19. Here is the DNA: TGCGCCAGCAGCCTTACAACGGGTCTATCTCAGAATGAGCAGTTCTTC. It specifies CASSLTTGLSQNEQFF.